This entry lists 25 T cell receptor beta chains sequenced from one sample in a study of T-cell reconstitution after alpha-beta-depleted transplantation in children. Using unique molecular identifiers, the investigators prepared the TCRbeta library. TCRdb re-analysed the PCR reads in MiXCR, keeping a single row per CDR3 protein. Of around 800,000 distinct CDR3 sequences listed, approximately 15% are singletons. The source was PBMCs, mostly from graft donor cells, collected 360 days after TCRalphabeta/CD19-depleted stem cell transplant. The origin of the receptors is a male patient between 10 and 17 years old who had a stem cell transplant for acute lymphoblastic leukemia, so the T cells may come from the graft donor.

This clonotype was counted at least ten times. This chain links TRBV7-8 with TRBJ2-1; possibly TRBD2 for D (6 bases). The germline CDR1 and CDR2 sequences are SGHVS and FQNEAQ. This CDR3 has 15 residues. Trimming removed 0 bases at V and 8 bases at J, with 14 bases between. CDR3 coding DNA: TGTGCCAGCAGCTTAGCGGGCCTAGCGAACTATGAGCAGTTCTTC. Its translation: CASSLAGLANYEQFF.

This clonotype was recorded at least ten times. The V and J genes are TRBV11-2 and TRBJ2-7; weak D call: TRBD2 (5 bases). Trimming removed 1 base from V and 6 bases from J, with 16 bases in between. The CDR3 is made up of 15 amino acids. Germline-derived CDR1 and CDR2 are SGHAT and FQNNGV. CDR3 sequence reads: CASSLVHREWGEQYF. DNA of the CDR3: TGTGCCAGCAGCTTAGTCCATCGGGAATGGGGCGAGCAGTACTTC.

This clonotype was seen only a few times. V usage is TRBV12-3 or TRBV12-4 and J usage is TRBJ2-1; D ambiguous. The ends were cut back, 5 bases at V and 0 bases at J, with 17 bases in the middle. This CDR3 spans 17 amino acids. The DNA for the CDR3 is TGTGCCAGCAGTATTTCACCCTACTCCTTCTCCTACAATGAGCAGTTCTTC. Amino acid sequence: CASSISPYSFSYNEQFF.

This clonotype was observed a few times. The genes are TRBV10-3 and TRBJ2-1; 11 bases agree with TRBD2. The CDR3 is made up of 15 amino acids. Per the germline V gene, CDR1 is ENHRY and CDR2 is SYGVKD. J gave up 5 bases and V 4 bases, and 4 bases lay outside the gene matches. CDR3 in amino acids: CAISGASGRHNEQFF. As DNA, the CDR3 is TGTGCCATCAGTGGGGCTAGCGGGAGGCACAATGAGCAGTTCTTC.

This clonotype appeared a few times. V gene TRBV19 combines with J gene TRBJ2-7; 11 nucleotides line up with TRBD2. The CDR3 sequence is 17 residues long. The V and J ends lost 3 bases and 3 bases, in that order; junction bases with no gene match: 10. From germline, CDR1 is LNHDA and CDR2 SQIVND (reference sequence). In DNA, the CDR3 is TGTGCCAGTAGTATCTTTGGAGGGACTAGCGGCCTCTACGAGCAGTACTTC. This codes for CASSIFGGTSGLYEQYF. The full variable domain, rest sourced from reference TRBV19 and TRBJ2-7, is DGGITQSPKYLFRKEGQNVTLSCEQNLNHDAMYWYRQDPGQGLRLIYYSQIVNDFQKGDIAEGYSVSREKKESFPLTVTSAQKNPTAFYLCASSIFGGTSGLYEQYFGPGTRLTVT.

This chain connects TRBV5-1 to TRBJ2-3; D call uncertain. V lost 7 bases and J lost 4, with 13 bases in between. The V gene's germline CDR1 is SGHRS and CDR2 YFSETQ. There are 13 residues in the CDR3. CDR3 sequence reads: CASGSFWADTQYF. In nucleotides, the CDR3 is TGCGCCAGCGGATCCTTTTGGGCAGATACGCAGTATTTT.

This clonotype was seen only a few times. This chain links TRBV6-5 with TRBJ2-2; D is perhaps TRBD2 (6 bases). The germline CDR1 and CDR2 sequences are MNHEY and SVGAGI. Trimming cost V 1 base and J 5 bases, with 8 bases left between them. The CDR3 runs to 14 residues. CDR3 sequence (DNA): TGTGCCAGCAGTTACTACGGGACTACCGGGGAGCTGTTTTTT. It specifies CASSYYGTTGELFF.

This clonotype was observed a handful of times. The chain uses TRBV4-1 and TRBJ2-1; D is ambiguous. From germline, CDR1 is MGHRA and CDR2 YSYEKL. The CDR3 runs 16 residues. Deletions cut 3 bases from V and 3 bases from J, with 15 bases between. In DNA form, the CDR3 reads TGCGCCAGCAGCCAGGCCGGGTCCCATCGCTACAATGAGCAGTTCTTC. This sequence encodes CASSQAGSHRYNEQFF.

The chain has TRBV12-3 or TRBV12-4 and TRBJ1-1, with D perhaps TRBD1 (6 bases). V shed 6 bases and J shed 10 bases, with 15 bases lying between them. This CDR3 comprises 12 residues. CDR3 sequence: CASRMTGPRAFF. The DNA for the CDR3 is TGTGCCAGCAGGATGACAGGCCCCCGAGCTTTCTTT.

The chain recombines TRBV4-1 with TRBJ2-1; 7 bases are shared with TRBD2. J was trimmed by 7 bases and V by 1 base; bases with no gene match: 7. Looked up from germline, CDR1 is MGHRA and CDR2 is YSYEKL. This CDR3 spans 15 amino acids. CDR3 in amino acids: CASSQGEIAGNEQFF. In DNA form, the CDR3 reads TGCGCCAGCAGCCAAGGAGAGATAGCGGGTAATGAGCAGTTCTTC.

Only a few counts were recorded for this clonotype. This chain joins TRBV2 and TRBJ2-3, with a possible D match to TRBD2 (6 bases). Trimming removed 3 bases from V and 2 bases from J, with 12 bases in between. The CDR3 contains 15 residues. Germline V gene lookup returns CDR1 SNHLY and CDR2 FYNNEI. Here the CDR3 reads CASSDWEADTDTQYF. Here the CDR3 DNA reads TGTGCCAGCAGTGATTGGGAGGCCGACACAGATACGCAGTATTTT.

This chain uses TRBV7-2 with TRBJ2-3; 13 bases are a match to TRBD2. CDR3 length: 17 amino acids. Looked up from germline, CDR1 is SGHTA and CDR2 is FQGNSA. With V trimmed by 7 bases and J by 8 bases, 15 bases remained unmatched. For the CDR3, the DNA is TGTGCCAGCAACGACGGGACTAGCGGGACTCCCCTCGCTACGCAGTATTTT. Translated, it gives CASNDGTSGTPLATQYF.

The chain carries TRBV14 and TRBJ2-3; 9 bases match TRBD2. The CDR3 has 17 amino acids. V lost 3 bases and J lost 5; bases outside the gene matches: 12. The germline CDR1 and CDR2 sequences are SGHDN and FVKESK. The CDR3 DNA reads as TGTGCCAGCAGCCACGGATTGGGACTAGCCTCAGGAGATACGCAGTATTTT. This sequence encodes CASSHGLGLASGDTQYF. Full variable domain (outside the CDR3, taken from reference TRBV14 and TRBJ2-3): EAGVTQFPSHSVIEKGQTVTLRCDPISGHDNLYWYRRVMGKEIKFLLHFVKESKQDESGMPNNRFLAERTGGTYSTLKVQPAELEDSGVYFCASSHGLGLASGDTQYFGPGTRLTVL.

The genes are TRBV5-1 and TRBJ2-2, with a weak D call TRBD2 (6 bases). V was pared by 1 base and J by 1 base, with 20 bases between. The CDR3 runs to 19 residues. Germline lookup yields CDR1 SGHRS and CDR2 YFSETQ. The CDR3 DNA reads TGCGCCAGCAGCTTGTTTCGGGGGAGTAGGGCACTGAACACCGGGGAGCTGTTTTTT. It is translated as CASSLFRGSRALNTGELFF.

Concerning this clonotype itself: This may come from a read error, since a much larger clone is one base off. The J gene is TRBJ2-3, the V gene TRBV5-1, with 15 bases identical to TRBD2. The V gene end was trimmed by 2 bases and the J gene end by 4 bases; junction bases not matched to a gene: 5. The germline V gene encodes CDR1 SGHRS and CDR2 YFSETQ. This CDR3 is 17 amino acids long. CDR3 bases: TGCGCCAGCAGCTTCGGGACTAGCGGGAGGTTTGCAGATACGCAGTATTTT. Protein product: CASSFGTSGRFADTQYF.

The chain carries TRBV7-9 and TRBJ2-7; D may be TRBD1 (6 bases). V was shortened by 6 bases and J by 3 bases, with 12 bases between the two germline ends. Germline CDR1 is SEHNR and CDR2 is FQNEAQ (reference sequence). This CDR3 comprises 13 residues. CDR3 sequence (DNA): TGTGCCAGCAGTCGGGGACACATCTACGAGCAGTACTTC. It encodes CASSRGHIYEQYF.

Only a few counts were recorded for this clonotype. The V and J genes are TRBV7-9 and TRBJ2-1; D assignment may be TRBD1 or TRBD2 (6 bases each). Germline assignment: CDR1 SEHNR and CDR2 FQNEAQ (reference sequence). The CDR3 spans 16 residues. Trimming left V 5 bases short and J 4 bases short, with 18 bases between. This CDR3 is CASSDPPGGGYNEQFF. Here the CDR3 DNA reads TGTGCCAGCAGCGACCCACCCGGGGGCGGGTACAATGAGCAGTTCTTC.

The CDR3 nucleotides are TGTGCCAGCAGTTCGGGTAGCGGGAGTAGGTTGACCGGGGAGCTGTTTTTT. Residues: CASSSGSGSRLTGELFF. The chain couples TRBV12-3 or TRBV12-4 to TRBJ2-2, with TRBD2 identical over 9 bases. CDR3 length: 17 residues. With 4 bases clipped from V and 5 bases from J, the junction kept 11 bases outside the gene matches.

V and J are TRBV7-8 and TRBJ2-1; D not certain. The length of the CDR3 is 13 residues. The V and J ends lost 3 bases and 6 bases respectively, with 9 bases between them. Germline values: CDR1 SGHVS, CDR2 FQNEAQ. The CDR3 loop is CASSFVTTNEQFF. CDR3 nucleotide sequence: TGTGCCAGCAGCTTTGTCACTACCAATGAGCAGTTCTTC.

There are a few counts of this clonotype. The rearrangement uses TRBV7-9 and TRBJ2-7; TRBD1 might be the D (5 bases). Germline loops: CDR1 SEHNR, CDR2 FQNEAQ (reference sequence). V dropped 5 bases and J dropped 3 bases, with 11 bases sitting between them. This CDR3 comprises 13 residues. The chain's CDR3 is CASSTGHFYEQYF. For the CDR3, the DNA is TGTGCCAGCAGCACCGGACACTTCTACGAGCAGTACTTC. Full variable domain (rest looked up from reference TRBV7-9 and TRBJ2-7): DTGVSQNPRHKITKRGQNVTFRCDPISEHNRLYWYRQTLGQGPEFLTYFQNEAQLEKSRLLSDRFSAERPKGSFSTLEIQRTEQGDSAMYLCASSTGHFYEQYFGPGTRLTVT.

The rearrangement joins TRBV20-1 to TRBJ2-1; 11 bases align to TRBD2. Germline V CDR1 and CDR2: DFQATT, SNEGSKA (reference sequence). The CDR3 is 17 amino acids. V gave up 0 bases and J gave up 0 bases; unmatched junction bases: 4. CDR3 in DNA: TGCAGTGCTAGAGAAAAACTAGCGGGGGCCTCCTACAATGAGCAGTTCTTC. Residues: CSAREKLAGASYNEQFF.

This clonotype was recorded at least ten times. The rearrangement joins TRBV5-1 to TRBJ2-7; 8 bases map to TRBD1. Trimming at V came to 1 base and at J to 3 bases, leaving 15 bases not matched to a gene. The germline gives CDR1 SGHRS, CDR2 YFSETQ. The CDR3 consists of 18 residues. The CDR3 coding sequence is TGCGCCAGCAGCTTGATGCTGGACAGGGACCAAGAGATCTACGAGCAGTACTTC. The encoded protein is CASSLMLDRDQEIYEQYF.

About this clonotype itself: Sequence at one end of the junction differs from germline and may be a read error. The rearrangement joins TRBV7-9 to TRBJ2-1; a weak D match, TRBD2 (6 bases). Germline-derived CDR1 and CDR2 are SEHNR and FQNEAQ (reference sequence). The CDR3 consists of 15 residues. CDR3 in DNA: TGTGCCAGCAGCCCTTGGCGGGGCTCCTACAATGACCAGTTCTTC. Its protein is CASSPWRGSYNDQFF.

The gene calls are TRBV9 and TRBJ2-7, with a weak D call TRBD2 (5 bases). The V end was cut by 4 bases, the J end by 6 bases, with 26 bases between. The CDR3 spans 17 residues. Germline CDR1 and CDR2: SGDLS and YYNGEE. For the CDR3, the DNA is TGTGCCAGCAGCCCGCACGAGGGCTTCCACCCCGGACCCGAGCAGTACTTC. It specifies CASSPHEGFHPGPEQYF.

This clonotype came up a few times. This chain links TRBV7-9 with TRBJ1-5; 7 bases map to TRBD1. V lost 3 bases and J lost 5; bases outside the gene matches: 7. The CDR3 length is 15 residues. CDR1 and CDR2 (germline): SEHNR, FQNEAQ (reference sequence). CDR3 sequence (DNA): TGTGCCAGCAGCTTGGGGTCAGGGGGTCATCAGCCCCAGCATTTT. The encoded protein is CASSLGSGGHQPQHF.